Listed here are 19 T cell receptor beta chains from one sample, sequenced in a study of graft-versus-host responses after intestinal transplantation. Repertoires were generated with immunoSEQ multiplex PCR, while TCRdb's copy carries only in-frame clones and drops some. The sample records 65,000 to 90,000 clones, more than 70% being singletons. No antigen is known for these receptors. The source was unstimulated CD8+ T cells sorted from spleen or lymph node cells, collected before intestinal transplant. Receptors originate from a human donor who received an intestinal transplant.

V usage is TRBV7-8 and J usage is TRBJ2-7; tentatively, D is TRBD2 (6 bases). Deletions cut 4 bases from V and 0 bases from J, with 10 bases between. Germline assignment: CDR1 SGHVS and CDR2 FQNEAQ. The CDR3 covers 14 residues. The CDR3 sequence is CASSWASDSYEQYF. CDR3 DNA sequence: TGTGCCAGCAGCTGGGCTAGCGACTCCTACGAGCAGTACTTC.

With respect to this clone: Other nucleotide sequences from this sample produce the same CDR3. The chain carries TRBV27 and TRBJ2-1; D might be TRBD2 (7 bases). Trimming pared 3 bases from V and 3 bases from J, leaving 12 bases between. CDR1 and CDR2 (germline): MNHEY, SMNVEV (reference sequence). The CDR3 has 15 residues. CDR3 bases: TGTGCCAGCAGTTTCGGAGGGGGGGACTACAATGAGCAGTTCTTC. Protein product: CASSFGGGDYNEQFF.

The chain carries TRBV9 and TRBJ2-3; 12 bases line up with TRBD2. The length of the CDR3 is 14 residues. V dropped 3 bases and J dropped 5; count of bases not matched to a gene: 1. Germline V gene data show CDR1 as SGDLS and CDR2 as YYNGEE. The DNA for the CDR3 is TGTGCCAGCAGCGGGGGACTAGCGGGAGATACGCAGTATTTT. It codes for CASSGGLAGDTQYF.

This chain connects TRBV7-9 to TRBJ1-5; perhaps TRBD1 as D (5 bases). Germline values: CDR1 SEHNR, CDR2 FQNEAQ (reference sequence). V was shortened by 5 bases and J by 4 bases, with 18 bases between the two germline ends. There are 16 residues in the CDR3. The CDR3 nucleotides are TGTGCCAGCAGCCCTGACAGATTCCCACGGAATCAGCCCCAGCATTTT. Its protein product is CASSPDRFPRNQPQHF.

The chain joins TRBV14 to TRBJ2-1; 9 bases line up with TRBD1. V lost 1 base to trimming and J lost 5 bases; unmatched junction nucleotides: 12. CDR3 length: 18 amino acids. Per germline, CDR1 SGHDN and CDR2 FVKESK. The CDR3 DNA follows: TGTGCCAGCAGCCAAGTCCGGGACCGGGACAGGGAACACAATGAGCAGTTCTTC. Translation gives CASSQVRDRDREHNEQFF.

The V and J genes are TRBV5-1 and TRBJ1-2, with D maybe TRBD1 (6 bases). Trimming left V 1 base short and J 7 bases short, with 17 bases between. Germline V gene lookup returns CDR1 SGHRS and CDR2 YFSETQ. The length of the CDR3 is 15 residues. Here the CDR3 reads CASSLNREGFPGYTF. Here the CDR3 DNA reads TGCGCCAGCAGCTTGAACAGGGAAGGGTTTCCTGGCTACACCTTC. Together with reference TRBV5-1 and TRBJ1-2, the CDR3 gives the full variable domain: KAGVTQTPRYLIKTRGQQVTLSCSPISGHRSVSWYQQTPGQGLQFLFEYFSETQRNKGNFPGRFSGRQFSNSRSEMNVSTLELGDSALYLCASSLNREGFPGYTFGSGTRLTVV.

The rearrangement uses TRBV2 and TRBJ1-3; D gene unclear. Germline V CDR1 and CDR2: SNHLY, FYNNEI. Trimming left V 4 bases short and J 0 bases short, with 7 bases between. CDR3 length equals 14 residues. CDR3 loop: CASSGAHSGNTIYF. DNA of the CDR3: TGTGCCAGCAGTGGGGCCCACTCTGGAAACACCATATATTTT.

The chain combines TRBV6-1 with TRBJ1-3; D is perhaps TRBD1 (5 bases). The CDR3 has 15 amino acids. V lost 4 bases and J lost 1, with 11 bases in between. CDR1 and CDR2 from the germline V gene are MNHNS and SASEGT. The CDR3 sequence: CASSVDPGSGNTIYF. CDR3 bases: TGTGCCAGCAGTGTAGATCCAGGGTCTGGAAACACCATATATTTT.

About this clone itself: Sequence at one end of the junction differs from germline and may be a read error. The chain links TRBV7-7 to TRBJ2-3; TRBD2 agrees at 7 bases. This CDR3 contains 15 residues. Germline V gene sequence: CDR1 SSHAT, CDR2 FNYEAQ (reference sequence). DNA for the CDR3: TGTGCTAGCAGCTTAGCGGACGGGGGGAGAGATACGCAGTATTTT. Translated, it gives CASSLADGGRDTQYF. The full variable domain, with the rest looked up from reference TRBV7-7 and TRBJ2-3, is GAGVSQSPRYKVTKRGQDVTLRCDPISSHATLYWYQQALGQGPEFLTYFNYEAQPDKSGLPSDRFSAERPEGSISTLTIQRTEQRDSAMYRCASSLADGGRDTQYFGPGTRLTVL.

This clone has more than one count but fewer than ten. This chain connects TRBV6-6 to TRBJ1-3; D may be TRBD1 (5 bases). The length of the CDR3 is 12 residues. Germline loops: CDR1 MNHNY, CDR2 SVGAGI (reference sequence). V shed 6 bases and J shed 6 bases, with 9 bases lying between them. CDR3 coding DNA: TGTGCCAGCAGGCAGGGTCTAAACACCATATATTTT. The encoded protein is CASRQGLNTIYF.

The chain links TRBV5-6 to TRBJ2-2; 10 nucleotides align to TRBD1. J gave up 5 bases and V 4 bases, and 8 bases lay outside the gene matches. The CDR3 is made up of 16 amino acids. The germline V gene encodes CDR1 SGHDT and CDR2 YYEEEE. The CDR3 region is CASSAAGTGDTGELFF. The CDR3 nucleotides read TGTGCCAGCAGCGCCGCCGGGACAGGGGATACCGGGGAGCTGTTTTTT.

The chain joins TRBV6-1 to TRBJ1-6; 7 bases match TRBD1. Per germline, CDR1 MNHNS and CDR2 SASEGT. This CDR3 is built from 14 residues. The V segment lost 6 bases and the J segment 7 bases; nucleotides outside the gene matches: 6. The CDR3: CASRSGQSNSPLHF. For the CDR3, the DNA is TGTGCCAGCAGGTCGGGACAGAGCAATTCACCCCTCCACTTT.

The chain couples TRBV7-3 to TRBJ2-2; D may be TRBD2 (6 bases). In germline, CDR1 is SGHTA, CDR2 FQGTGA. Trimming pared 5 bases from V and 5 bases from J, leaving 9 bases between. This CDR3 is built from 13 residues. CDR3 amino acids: CASSPGGTGELFF. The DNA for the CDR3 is TGTGCCAGCAGCCCCGGGGGAACCGGGGAGCTGTTTTTT.

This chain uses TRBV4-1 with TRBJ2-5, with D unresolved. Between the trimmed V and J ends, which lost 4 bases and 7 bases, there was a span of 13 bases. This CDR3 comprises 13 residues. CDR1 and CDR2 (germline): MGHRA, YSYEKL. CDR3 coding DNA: TGCGCCAGCAGCCCTCTAAAAGCTTGGACCCAGTACTTC. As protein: CASSPLKAWTQYF.

The CDR3 DNA reads as TGCGCCAGCAGCCTATCGACAGGGTTGGCCTACGAGCAGTACTTC. Its translation: CASSLSTGLAYEQYF. The chain is built from TRBV5-1 and TRBJ2-7, with 7 bases matching TRBD1. This CDR3 has 15 residues. Germline CDR1 SGHRS, CDR2 YFSETQ. Unmatched junction bases numbered 9, after V lost 4 bases and J lost 2 bases.

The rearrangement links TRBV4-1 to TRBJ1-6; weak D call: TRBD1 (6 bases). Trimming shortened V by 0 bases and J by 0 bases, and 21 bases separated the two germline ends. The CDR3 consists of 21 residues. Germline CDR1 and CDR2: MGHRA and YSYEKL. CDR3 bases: TGCGCCAGCAGCCAAGATTGGTTGGACAGAAGTTTTATCTCCTATAATTCACCCCTCCACTTT. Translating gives CASSQDWLDRSFISYNSPLHF.

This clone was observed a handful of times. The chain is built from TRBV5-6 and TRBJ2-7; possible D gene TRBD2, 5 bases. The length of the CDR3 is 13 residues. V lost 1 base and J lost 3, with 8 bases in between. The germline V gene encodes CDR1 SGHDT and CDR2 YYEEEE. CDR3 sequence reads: CASSLIGLYEQYF. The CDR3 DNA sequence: TGTGCCAGCAGCTTGATTGGACTCTACGAGCAGTACTTC. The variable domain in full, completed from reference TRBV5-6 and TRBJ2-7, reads DAGVTQSPTHLIKTRGQQVTLRCSPKSGHDTVSWYQQALGQGPQFIFQYYEEEERQRGNFPDRFSGHQFPNYSSELNVNALLLGDSALYLCASSLIGLYEQYFGPGTRLTVT.

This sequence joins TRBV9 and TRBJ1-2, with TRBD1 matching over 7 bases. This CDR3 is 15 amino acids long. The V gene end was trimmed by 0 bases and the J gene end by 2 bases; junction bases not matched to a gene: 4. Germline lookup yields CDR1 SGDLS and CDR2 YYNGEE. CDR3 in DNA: TGTGCCAGCAGCGTAGCGCTCAGGGGGAACTATGGCTACACCTTC. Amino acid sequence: CASSVALRGNYGYTF.

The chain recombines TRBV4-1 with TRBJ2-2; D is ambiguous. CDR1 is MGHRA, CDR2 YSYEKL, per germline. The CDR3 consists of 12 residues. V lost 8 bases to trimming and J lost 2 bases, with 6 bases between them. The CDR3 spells CASSSNTGELFF. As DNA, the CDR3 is TGCGCCAGCTCTAGTAACACCGGGGAGCTGTTTTTT.